This T cell receptor beta chain emerged from a study of cytomegalovirus exposure and HLA in healthy donors. Study-level results: Serostatus for CMV was the only available immune exposure information. The authors later found TCR association rates varying by HLA locus, with DRB1 most and HLA-C fewest. A previous analysis found most TCR beta V segments productive roughly 87% or roughly 30% of the time. Several V segments, TRBV6-2 and TRBV6-3 among them, could not be told apart and were dropped.

Turning to this clone: Its target is unknown.

Use of 60 Vbeta and 13 Jbeta primers characterized the PCR. Using immunoSEQ multiplex PCR, the repertoire was profiled, and TCRdb retains in-frame clones only, with some absent. The sample data list about 65,000 clones. CDR1 is MNHNS, CDR2 SASEGT, per germline. This CDR3 comprises 14 residues. J lost 9 bases, V lost 7 bases, and 10 bases had no gene match. The gene calls are TRBV6-1 and TRBJ2-1; 9 positions match TRBD2. This sequence originates from a boy under 18 in good health and CMV-seronegative. The sequencing sample was made of PBMCs. The CDR3 loop reads CASNPGLAPGEQFF. The CDR3, as DNA: TGTGCCAGCAACCCGGGACTAGCCCCCGGTGAGCAGTTCTTC.